This T cell receptor beta chain derives from a study of T cells in Graves' hyperthyroidism and ophthalmopathy. Findings and caveats of the study: In validation, the model predicted ophthalmopathy. These predictions came a median about 6.5 months before onset.

Amplified regions were TCR beta CDR3 sequences from RNA transcripts. TCR CDR3 underwent first-round RT-PCR with the HTBI primer set. TCRdb reprocessed the multiplex PCR reads with MiXCR, giving one entry per CDR3 protein. The sample consists of roughly 550,000 distinct CDR3 sequences, 15% to 20% of them appearing once. This clonotype was found a few times. The antigen remains undetermined. This CDR3 is 13 amino acids long. Trimming left V 6 bases short and J 2 bases short, with 9 bases between. Germline loops: CDR1 WNHNN, CDR2 SYGVQD (reference sequence). Approximately 9.3 ml of fresh peripheral blood supplied the PBMCs.

This sequence joins TRBV10-1 and TRBJ2-3, with D unresolved. Sequenced: blood. The receptor comes from a woman aged 25 to 45 with Graves' ophthalmopathy. The DNA for the CDR3 is TGCGCCAGCAGCAGGTCTTTCACAGATACGCAGTATTTT. It translates to CASSRSFTDTQYF.